The T cell receptor beta chain described here comes from a study of regulatory T cells in long-lasting Graves disease. The wider study: By definition, persistent Graves' disease involved antithyroid drugs for over 5 years alongside positive TSH receptor antibodies. Findings and limits, study-wide: Sharing of public clonotypes was greater in persistent patients (roughly 2,900) than in new patients (966).

Turning to this clonotype: What it binds is unknown.

Trimming stripped 1 base from V and 5 bases from J, with 9 bases between. Germline CDR1 reads DFQATT; CDR2 reads SNEGSKA (reference sequence). The CDR3 contains 13 residues. As to time point: persistent/refractory GD, antithyroid drugs over 5 years with positive TRAb. The TCR library was made from RNA extracted from PBMCs. An endocrinology department located in Xi'an, China, was where the patients came from. Assembly of TCR beta libraries relied on iRepertoire HTBI primers together with Arm-PCR of CDR3 regions. In the original analysis: Across all samples, about 60 TRBV segments and 11 to 15 TRBJ segments were identified. TCRdb ran MiXCR on the multiplex PCR reads and lists one entry per CDR3 protein. TCRdb, not the original authors, processed these V and J calls. The data show 390,000 or so distinct CDR3 sequences, around 23% seen once.

The chain employs TRBV20-1 and TRBJ1-5; no reliable D call. The sequences come from peripheral blood mononuclear cells (PBMCs), collected when the disease was refractory, from a patient treated with antithyroid drugs. This clonotype was sampled from a woman between 35 and 50 years old with Graves disease. CDR3: CSARGSPYQPQHF. CDR3 DNA: TGCAGTGCTAGAGGTTCACCTTATCAGCCCCAGCATTTT.